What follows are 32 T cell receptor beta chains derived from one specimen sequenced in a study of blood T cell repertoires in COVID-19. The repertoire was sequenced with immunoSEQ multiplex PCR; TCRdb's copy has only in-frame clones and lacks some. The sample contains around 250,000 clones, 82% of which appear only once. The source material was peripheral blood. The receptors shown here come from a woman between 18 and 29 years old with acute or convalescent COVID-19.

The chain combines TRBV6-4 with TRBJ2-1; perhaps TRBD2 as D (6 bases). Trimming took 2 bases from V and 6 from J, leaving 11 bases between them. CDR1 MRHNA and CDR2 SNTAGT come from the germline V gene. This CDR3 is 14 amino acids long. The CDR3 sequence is CASSDGREANEQFF. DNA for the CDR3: TGTGCCAGCAGTGACGGCAGGGAGGCCAATGAGCAGTTCTTC.

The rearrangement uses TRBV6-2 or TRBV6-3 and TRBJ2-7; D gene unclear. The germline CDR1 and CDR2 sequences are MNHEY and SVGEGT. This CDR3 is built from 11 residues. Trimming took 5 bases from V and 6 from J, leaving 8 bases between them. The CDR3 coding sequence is TGTGCCAGCAGTCCCGGTACCGAGCAGTACTTC. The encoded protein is CASSPGTEQYF.

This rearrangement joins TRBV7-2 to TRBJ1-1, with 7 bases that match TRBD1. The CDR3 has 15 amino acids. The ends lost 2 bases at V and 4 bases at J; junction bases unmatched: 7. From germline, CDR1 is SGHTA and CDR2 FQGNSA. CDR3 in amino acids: CASSLQGDGSTEAFF. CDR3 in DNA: TGTGCCAGCAGCTTACAGGGGGACGGGAGCACTGAAGCTTTCTTT.

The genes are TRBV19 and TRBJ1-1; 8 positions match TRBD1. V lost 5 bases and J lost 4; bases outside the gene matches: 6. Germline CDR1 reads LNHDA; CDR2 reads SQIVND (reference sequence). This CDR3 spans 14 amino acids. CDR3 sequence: CASSWRTGITEAFF. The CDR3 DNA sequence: TGTGCCAGTAGTTGGAGGACAGGGATCACTGAAGCTTTCTTT.

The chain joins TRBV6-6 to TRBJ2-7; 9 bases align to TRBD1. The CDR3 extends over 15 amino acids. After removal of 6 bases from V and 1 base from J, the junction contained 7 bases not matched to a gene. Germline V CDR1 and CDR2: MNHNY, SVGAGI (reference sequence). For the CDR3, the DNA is TGTGCCAGCAGGGGAACAGGGGGCAAGTCCTACGAGCAGTACTTC. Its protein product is CASRGTGGKSYEQYF.

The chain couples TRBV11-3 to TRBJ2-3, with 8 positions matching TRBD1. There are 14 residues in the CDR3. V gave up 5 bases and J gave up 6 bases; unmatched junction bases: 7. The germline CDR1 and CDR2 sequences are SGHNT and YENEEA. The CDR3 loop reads CASSPSQGADTQYF. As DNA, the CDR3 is TGTGCCAGCAGCCCTAGTCAGGGGGCGGATACGCAGTATTTT.

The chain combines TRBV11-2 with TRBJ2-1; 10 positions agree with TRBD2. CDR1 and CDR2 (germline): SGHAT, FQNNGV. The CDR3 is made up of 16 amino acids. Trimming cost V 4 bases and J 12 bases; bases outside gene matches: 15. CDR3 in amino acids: CASSSPLAGVGSGQFF. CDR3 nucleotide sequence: TGTGCCAGCAGCTCTCCCCTAGCGGGAGTCGGCTCGGGGCAGTTCTTC. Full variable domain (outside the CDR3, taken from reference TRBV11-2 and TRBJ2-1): EAGVAQSPRYKIIEKRQSVAFWCNPISGHATLYWYQQILGQGPKLLIQFQNNGVVDDSQLPKDRFSAERLKGVDSTLKIQPAKLEDSAVYLCASSSPLAGVGSGQFFGPGTRLTVL.

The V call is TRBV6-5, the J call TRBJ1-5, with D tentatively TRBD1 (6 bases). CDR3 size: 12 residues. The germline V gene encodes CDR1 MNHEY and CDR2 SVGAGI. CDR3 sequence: CVAGDYGQPQHF. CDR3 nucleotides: TGTGTAGCAGGGGATTACGGTCAGCCCCAGCATTTT.

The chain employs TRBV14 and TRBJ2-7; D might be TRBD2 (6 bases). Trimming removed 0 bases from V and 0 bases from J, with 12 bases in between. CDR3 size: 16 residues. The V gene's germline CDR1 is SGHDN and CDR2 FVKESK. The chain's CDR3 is CASSQDRGSGSYEQYF. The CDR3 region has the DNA TGTGCCAGCAGCCAAGATCGGGGGTCAGGCTCCTACGAGCAGTACTTC.

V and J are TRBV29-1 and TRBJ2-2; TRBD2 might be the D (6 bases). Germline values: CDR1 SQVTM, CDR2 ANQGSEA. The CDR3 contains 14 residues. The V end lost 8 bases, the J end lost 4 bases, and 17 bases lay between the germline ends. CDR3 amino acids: CSTSSGVGTGELFF. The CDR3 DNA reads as TGCAGCACCTCCTCGGGAGTGGGCACCGGGGAGCTGTTTTTT.

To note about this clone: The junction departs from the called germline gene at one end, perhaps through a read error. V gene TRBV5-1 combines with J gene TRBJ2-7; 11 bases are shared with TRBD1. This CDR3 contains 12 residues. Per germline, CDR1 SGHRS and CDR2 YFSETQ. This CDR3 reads CVSRDRGAEQYF. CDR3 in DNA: TGCGTCAGCAGGGACAGGGGGGCCGAGCAGTACTTC.

The CDR3 DNA sequence: TGTGCCAGCAGCCCCGCCCGCGCAGGCGTGCAGTTCTTC. This encodes CASSPARAGVQFF. The V call is TRBV7-2, the J call TRBJ2-1; D not certain. V dropped 5 bases and J dropped 12 bases, with 17 bases sitting between them. The CDR3 sequence is 13 residues long. Germline values: CDR1 SGHTA, CDR2 FQGNSA.

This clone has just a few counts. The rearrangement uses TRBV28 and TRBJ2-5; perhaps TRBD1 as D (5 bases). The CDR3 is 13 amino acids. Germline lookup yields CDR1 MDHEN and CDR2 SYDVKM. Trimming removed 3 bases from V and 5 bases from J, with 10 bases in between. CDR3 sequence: CASSFQGTETQYF. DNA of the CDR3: TGTGCCAGCAGTTTTCAGGGAACCGAGACCCAGTACTTC. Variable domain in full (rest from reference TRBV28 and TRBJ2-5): DVKVTQSSRYLVKRTGEKVFLECVQDMDHENMFWYRQDPGLGLRLIYFSYDVKMKEKGDIPEGYSVSREKKERFSLILESASTNQTSMYLCASSFQGTETQYFGPGTRLLVL.

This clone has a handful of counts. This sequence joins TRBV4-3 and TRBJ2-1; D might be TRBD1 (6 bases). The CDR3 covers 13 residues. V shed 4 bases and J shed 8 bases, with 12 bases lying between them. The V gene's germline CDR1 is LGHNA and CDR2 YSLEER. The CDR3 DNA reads TGCGCCAGCAGCCTTCAACAGGGTGATGAGCAGTTCTTC. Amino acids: CASSLQQGDEQFF.

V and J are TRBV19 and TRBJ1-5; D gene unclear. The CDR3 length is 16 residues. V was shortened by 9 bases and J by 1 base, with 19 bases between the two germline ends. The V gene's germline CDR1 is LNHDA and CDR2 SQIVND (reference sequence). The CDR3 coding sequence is TGTGCCAGAAAATCTAGCGGGGTGGGGAGCAATCAGCCCCAGCATTTT. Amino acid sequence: CARKSSGVGSNQPQHF.

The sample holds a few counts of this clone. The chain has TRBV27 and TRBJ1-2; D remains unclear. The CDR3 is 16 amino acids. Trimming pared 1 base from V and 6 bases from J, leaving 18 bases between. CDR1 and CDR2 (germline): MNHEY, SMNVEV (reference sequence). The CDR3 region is CASSLYLREQNDGYTF. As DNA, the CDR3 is TGTGCCAGCAGTTTATACTTGAGGGAGCAGAATGATGGCTACACCTTC.

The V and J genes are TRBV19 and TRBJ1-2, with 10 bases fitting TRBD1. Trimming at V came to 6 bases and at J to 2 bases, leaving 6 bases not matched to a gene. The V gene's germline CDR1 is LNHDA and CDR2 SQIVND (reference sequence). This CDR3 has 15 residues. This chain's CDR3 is CASSLPGQGNYGYTF. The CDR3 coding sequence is TGTGCCAGTAGCCTTCCGGGACAGGGGAACTATGGCTACACCTTC.

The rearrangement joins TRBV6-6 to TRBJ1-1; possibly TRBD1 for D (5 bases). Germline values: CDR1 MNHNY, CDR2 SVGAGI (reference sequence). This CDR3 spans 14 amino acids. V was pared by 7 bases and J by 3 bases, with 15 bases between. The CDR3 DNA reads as TGTGCCAGCATGGGGGGGGATCCTGACACTGAAGCTTTCTTT. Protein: CASMGGDPDTEAFF.

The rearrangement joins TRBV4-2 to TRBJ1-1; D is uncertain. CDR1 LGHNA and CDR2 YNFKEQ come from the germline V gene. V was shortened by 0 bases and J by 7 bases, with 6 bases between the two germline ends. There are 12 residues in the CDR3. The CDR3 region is CASSQELNEAFF. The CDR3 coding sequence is TGTGCCAGCAGCCAAGAACTCAATGAAGCTTTCTTT.

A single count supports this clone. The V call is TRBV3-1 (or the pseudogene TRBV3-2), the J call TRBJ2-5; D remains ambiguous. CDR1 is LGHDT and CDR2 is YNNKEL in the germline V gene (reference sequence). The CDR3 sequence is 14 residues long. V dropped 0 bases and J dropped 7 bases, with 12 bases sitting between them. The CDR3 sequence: CASSQDALTGTQYF. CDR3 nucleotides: TGTGCCAGCAGCCAAGATGCCTTAACGGGGACCCAGTACTTC.

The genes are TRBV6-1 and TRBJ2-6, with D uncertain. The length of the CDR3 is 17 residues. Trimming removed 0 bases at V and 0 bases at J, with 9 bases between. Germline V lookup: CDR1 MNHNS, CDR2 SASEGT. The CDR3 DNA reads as TGTGCCAGCAGTGAAGCGATAGCCAGCTCTGGGGCCAACGTCCTGACTTTC. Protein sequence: CASSEAIASSGANVLTF.

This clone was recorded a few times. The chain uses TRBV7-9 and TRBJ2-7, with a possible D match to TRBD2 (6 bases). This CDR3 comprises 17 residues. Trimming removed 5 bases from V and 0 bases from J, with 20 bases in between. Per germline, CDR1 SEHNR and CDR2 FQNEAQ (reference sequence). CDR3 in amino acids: CASSPNRDFLASYEQYF. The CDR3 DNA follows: TGTGCCAGCAGCCCGAATAGGGACTTCCTGGCCTCCTACGAGCAGTACTTC.

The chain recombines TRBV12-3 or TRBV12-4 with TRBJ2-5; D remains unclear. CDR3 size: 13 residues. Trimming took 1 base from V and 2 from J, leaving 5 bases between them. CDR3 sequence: CASSLDGQETQYF. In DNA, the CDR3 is TGTGCCAGCAGTTTAGACGGGCAAGAGACCCAGTACTTC.

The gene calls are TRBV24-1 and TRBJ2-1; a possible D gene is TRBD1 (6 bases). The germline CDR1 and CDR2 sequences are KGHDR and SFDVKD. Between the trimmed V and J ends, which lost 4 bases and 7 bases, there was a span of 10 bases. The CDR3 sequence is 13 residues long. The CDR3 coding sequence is TGTGCCACCAGTGAGCTAACAGGGAATGAGCAGTTCTTC. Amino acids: CATSELTGNEQFF.

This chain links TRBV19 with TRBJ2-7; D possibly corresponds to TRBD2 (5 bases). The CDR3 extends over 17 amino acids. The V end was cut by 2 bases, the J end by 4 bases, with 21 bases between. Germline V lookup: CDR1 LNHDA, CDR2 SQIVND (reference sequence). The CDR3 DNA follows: TGTGCCAGTAGTATAAGAGCTATTGGGAGTGGAGGATACGAGCAGTACTTC. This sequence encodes CASSIRAIGSGGYEQYF.

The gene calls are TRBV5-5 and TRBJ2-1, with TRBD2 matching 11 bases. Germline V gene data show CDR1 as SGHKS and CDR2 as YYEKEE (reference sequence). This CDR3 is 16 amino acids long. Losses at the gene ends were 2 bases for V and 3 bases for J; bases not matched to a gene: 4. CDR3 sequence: CASSFMTSGIYNEQFF. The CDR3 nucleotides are TGTGCCAGCAGCTTTATGACTAGCGGGATCTACAATGAGCAGTTCTTC.

The DNA for the CDR3 is TGTGCCAGCAGTGAAACGACAGGGGTAAGGGGCACTGAAGCTTTCTTT. This encodes CASSETTGVRGTEAFF. This rearrangement joins TRBV25-1 to TRBJ1-1; 8 positions agree with TRBD1. The CDR3 length is 16 residues. J lost 4 bases, V lost 2 bases, and 9 bases had no gene match. Germline CDR1 is MGHDK and CDR2 is SYGVNS.

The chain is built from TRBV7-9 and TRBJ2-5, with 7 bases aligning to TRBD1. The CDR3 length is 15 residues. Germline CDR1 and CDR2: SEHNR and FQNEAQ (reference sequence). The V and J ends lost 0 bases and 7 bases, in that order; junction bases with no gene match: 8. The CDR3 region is CASSLAEGAIVTQYF. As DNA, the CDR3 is TGTGCCAGCAGCTTAGCAGAGGGGGCTATTGTGACCCAGTACTTC.

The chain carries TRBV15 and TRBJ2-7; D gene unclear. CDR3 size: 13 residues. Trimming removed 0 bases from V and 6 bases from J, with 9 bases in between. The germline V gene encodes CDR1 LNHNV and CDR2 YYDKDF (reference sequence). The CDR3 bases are TGTGCCACCAGCAGAGATGACGGGTTCGAGCAGTACTTC. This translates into CATSRDDGFEQYF. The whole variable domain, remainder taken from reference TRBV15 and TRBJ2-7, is DAMVIQNPRYQVTQFGKPVTLSCSQTLNHNVMYWYQQKSSQAPKLLFHYYDKDFNNEADTPDNFQSRRPNTSFCFLDIRSPGLGDTAMYLCATSRDDGFEQYFGPGTRLTVT.

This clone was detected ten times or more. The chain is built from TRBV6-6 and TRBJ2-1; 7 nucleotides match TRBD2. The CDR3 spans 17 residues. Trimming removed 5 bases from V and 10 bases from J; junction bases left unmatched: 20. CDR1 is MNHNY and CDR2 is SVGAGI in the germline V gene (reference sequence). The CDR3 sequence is CASSPFSWEGLGEEQFF. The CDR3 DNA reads TGTGCCAGCAGTCCCTTTTCGTGGGAGGGCCTGGGGGAGGAGCAGTTCTTC.

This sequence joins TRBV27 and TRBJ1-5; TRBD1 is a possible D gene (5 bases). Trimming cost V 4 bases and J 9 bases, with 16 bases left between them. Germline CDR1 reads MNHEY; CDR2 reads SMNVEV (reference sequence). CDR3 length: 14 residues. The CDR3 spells CASSSQDSAGPQHF. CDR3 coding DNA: TGTGCCAGCAGTTCTCAAGACAGCGCTGGGCCCCAGCATTTT.

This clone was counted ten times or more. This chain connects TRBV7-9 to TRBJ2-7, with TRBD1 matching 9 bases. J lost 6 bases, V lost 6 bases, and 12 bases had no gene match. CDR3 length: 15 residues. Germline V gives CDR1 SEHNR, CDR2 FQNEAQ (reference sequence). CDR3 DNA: TGTGCCAGCAGTCGTACCGGGACAGGGAGTTCCGAGCAGTACTTC. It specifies CASSRTGTGSSEQYF.